This T cell receptor (beta chain) derives from a study of beta chain features in type 1 diabetes. Study-level results: A possible short-template PCR bias applies equally to patients and controls. All four CD4+ subsets of Type 1 diabetes patients contained TCRB CDR3s that were moderately but significantly shorter.

This clone has more than one count but fewer than ten. What it binds is unknown. The entirety of the isolated RNA underwent reverse transcription, so expressed TCRB transcripts were sequenced. Sequenced by immunoSEQ multiplex PCR; TCRdb stores in-frame clones only, minus some. The sample consists of approximately 380,000 clones, roughly 16% of them appearing once. Cell sorting via CD45RO/CCR7/CD25/CD127/CD95/CD27 was performed to obtain CD4+ naive, central memory, regulatory and stem cell-like memory cells. The germline CDR1 and CDR2 sequences are MNHEY and SMNVEV (reference sequence). V was pared by 4 bases and J by 0 bases, with 7 bases of the junction left unmatched. The CDR3 covers 16 residues.

The sequence was collected from a woman between 18 and 29 years old in good health. The V and J genes are TRBV27 and TRBJ2-3; 7 nucleotides line up with TRBD1. Sequencing was done on a sample of naive CD4+ T cells from blood. The CDR3 loop is CASSSFQGVSTDTQYF. The CDR3 coding sequence is TGTGCCAGCAGTTCATTCCAGGGGGTGAGCACAGATACGCAGTATTTT.